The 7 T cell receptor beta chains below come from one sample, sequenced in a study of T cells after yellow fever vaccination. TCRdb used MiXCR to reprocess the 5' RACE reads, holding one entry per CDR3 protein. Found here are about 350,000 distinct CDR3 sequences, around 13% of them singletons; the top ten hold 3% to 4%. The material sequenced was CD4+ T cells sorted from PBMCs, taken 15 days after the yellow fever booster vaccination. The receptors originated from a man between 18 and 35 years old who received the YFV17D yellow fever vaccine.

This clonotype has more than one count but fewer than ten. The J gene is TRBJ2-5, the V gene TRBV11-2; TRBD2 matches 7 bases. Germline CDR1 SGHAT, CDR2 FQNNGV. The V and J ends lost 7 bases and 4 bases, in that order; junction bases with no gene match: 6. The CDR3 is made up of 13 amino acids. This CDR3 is CASTRSGGETQYF. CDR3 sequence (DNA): TGTGCCAGCACCCGATCGGGGGGAGAGACCCAGTACTTC.

CDR3 sequence: CASSLGLDGGIGGYTF. CDR3 DNA sequence: TGTGCCAGCAGCTTAGGCCTCGACGGGGGGATAGGTGGCTACACCTTC. This rearrangement joins TRBV7-2 to TRBJ1-2; a possible D gene is TRBD1 (5 bases). Trimming pared 1 base from V and 7 bases from J, leaving 19 bases between. Germline V lookup: CDR1 SGHTA, CDR2 FQGNSA. The CDR3 extends over 16 amino acids. The full variable domain, rest sourced from reference TRBV7-2 and TRBJ1-2, is GAGVSQSPSNKVTEKGKDVELRCDPISGHTALYWYRQSLGQGLEFLIYFQGNSAPDKSGLPSDRFSAERTGGSVSTLTIQRTQQEDSAVYLCASSLGLDGGIGGYTFGSGTRLTVV.

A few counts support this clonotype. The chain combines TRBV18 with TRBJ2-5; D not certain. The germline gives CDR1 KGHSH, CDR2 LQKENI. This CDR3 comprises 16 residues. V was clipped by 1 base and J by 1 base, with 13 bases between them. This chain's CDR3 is CASSPLGGVPQETQYF. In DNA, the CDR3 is TGTGCCAGCTCACCACTCGGTGGGGTACCCCAAGAGACCCAGTACTTC.

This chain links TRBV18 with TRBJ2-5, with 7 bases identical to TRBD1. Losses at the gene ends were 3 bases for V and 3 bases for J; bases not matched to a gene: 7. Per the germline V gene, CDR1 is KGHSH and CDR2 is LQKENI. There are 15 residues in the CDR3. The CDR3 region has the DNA TGTGCCAGCTCACCTCCAGGGGGTCAAAAAGAGACCCAGTACTTC. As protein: CASSPPGGQKETQYF.

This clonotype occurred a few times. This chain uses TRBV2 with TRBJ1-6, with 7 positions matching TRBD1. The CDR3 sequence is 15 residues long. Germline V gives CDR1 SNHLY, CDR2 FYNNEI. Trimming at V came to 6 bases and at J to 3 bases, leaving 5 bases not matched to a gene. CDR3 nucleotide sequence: TGTGCCAGCAGCCAAGGGGGCAACTATAATTCACCCCTCCACTTT. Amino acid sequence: CASSQGGNYNSPLHF.

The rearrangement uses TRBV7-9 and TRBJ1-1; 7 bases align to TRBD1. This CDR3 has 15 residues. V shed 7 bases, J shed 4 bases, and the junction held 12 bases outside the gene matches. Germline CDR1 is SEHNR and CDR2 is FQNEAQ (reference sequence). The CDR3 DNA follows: TGTGCCAGCAAAACCAGTAACACAGGGGCCACTGAAGCTTTCTTT. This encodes CASKTSNTGATEAFF.

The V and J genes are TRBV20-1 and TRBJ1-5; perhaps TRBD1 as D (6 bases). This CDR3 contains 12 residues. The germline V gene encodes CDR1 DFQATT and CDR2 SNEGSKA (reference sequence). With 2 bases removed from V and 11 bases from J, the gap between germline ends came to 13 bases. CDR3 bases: TGCAGTGCTAGACGGGACATCCCGGCCCAGCATTTT. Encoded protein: CSARRDIPAQHF.